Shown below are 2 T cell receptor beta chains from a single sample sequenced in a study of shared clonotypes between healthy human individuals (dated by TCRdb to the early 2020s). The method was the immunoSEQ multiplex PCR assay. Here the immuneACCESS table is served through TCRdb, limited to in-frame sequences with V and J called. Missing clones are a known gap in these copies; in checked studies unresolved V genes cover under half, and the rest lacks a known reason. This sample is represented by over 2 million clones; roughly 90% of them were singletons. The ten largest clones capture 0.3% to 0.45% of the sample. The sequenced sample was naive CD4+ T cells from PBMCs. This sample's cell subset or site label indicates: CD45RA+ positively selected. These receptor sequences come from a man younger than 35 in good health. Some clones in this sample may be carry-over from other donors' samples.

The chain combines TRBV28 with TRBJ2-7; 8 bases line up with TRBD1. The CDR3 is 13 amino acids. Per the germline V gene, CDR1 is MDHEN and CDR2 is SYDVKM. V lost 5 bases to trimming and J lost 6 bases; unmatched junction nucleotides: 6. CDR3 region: CASSRDRSFEQYF. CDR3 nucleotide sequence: TGTGCCAGCAGTCGGGACAGGTCGTTCGAGCAGTACTTC.

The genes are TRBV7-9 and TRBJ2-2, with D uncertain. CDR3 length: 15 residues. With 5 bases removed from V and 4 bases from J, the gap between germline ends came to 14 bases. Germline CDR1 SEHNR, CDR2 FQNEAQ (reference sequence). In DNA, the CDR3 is TGTGCCAGCAGCCTCCCGGTAGCCGGCACCGGGGAGCTGTTTTTT. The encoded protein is CASSLPVAGTGELFF.